This note documents a single T cell receptor (beta chain) sequence. The antigen is not known. V shed 7 bases and J 0 bases; nucleotides not matched to a gene: 10. CDR1 is MNHEY and CDR2 is SMNVEV in the germline V gene (reference sequence). CDR3 length: 17 amino acids. These data originate in a study of response to subunit inactivated influenza vaccine. Points from the study as a whole: It was the authors' suggestion that each seasonal influenza vaccination recruits few new T cells.

Each CDR3 protein gets one entry after TCRdb re-called the RT-PCR reads with MiXCR. The table records about 500,000 distinct CDR3 sequences, more than 15% of them present only once. The sequenced sample was CD4+ T cells sorted from PBMCs, obtained approximately 25 months after vaccination. The chain couples TRBV27 to TRBJ2-3, with 10 bases matching TRBD2. The receptor was isolated from a man between 50 and 75 years old who received an inactivated influenza vaccine. The CDR3 protein is CASNGAGGRPSTDTQYF. DNA of the CDR3: TGTGCCAGCAATGGAGCGGGAGGGCGTCCTAGCACAGATACGCAGTATTTT.